This record looks at one T cell receptor beta chain sequence and its context. The target antigen is unknown. Data came from immunoSEQ multiplex PCR; TCRdb stores just in-frame clones and leaves some out. The table includes 20,000 to 25,000 clones, approximately 96% detected once. This sample is part of a study of regulatory and conventional T cells in RAG deficiency. General observations from the study: Omenn patients showed >90% Treg-Tconv overlap and shorter CDR3 lengths.

The CDR3 has 17 amino acids. Genomic DNA came from blood conventional CD4+ T cells gated CD25-low CD127-high. In addition, the sample was reused for a study of regulatory T cells. From that report: Amplification used 52 TRBV primers and 13 TRBJ primers. Patient repertoires had restricted TRB V-J pairs and skewed V and J usage, most in Tregs.

Material for sequencing was CD25- CD4+ T cells sorted from blood. V usage is TRBV21-1 and J usage is TRBJ2-1; the table assigns TRBD2, which was not confirmed against the DNA. TRBV21-1 is assigned pseudogene status. The sequence was obtained from a human donor in good health. The CDR3 DNA follows: TGTGCCAGCAGCAAAGCAGGACGGGGGGGCCCCTACAATGAGCAGTTCTTC. As protein: CASSKAGRGGPYNEQFF.